This is a list of T cell receptor beta chains from one sample in a study of blood T cell repertoires in COVID-19. TCRdb keeps only in-frame clones here, not all; method: immunoSEQ multiplex PCR. Of some 100,000 clones listed, approximately 91% are singletons. Material: peripheral blood. The receptors originated from a man aged 45 to 65 with active COVID-19. Each CDR3 is given with its conserved first and last residue. Each record gives: CDR3 protein, CDR3 DNA, clone size, V gene, D gene, J gene. A D gene is named only where the DNA matches it firmly. Rows may omit the clone size; those that give it use once, few, many or a size class.

CDR3: CATSRDLASNEQFF
DNA: TGTGCCACCAGCAGAGACCTAGCGAGCAATGAGCAGTTCTTC
size: NA
V: TRBV15
D: NA
J: TRBJ2-1

CDR3: CASRNTGQGGNEQFF
DNA: TGTGCCAGCAGAAATACGGGACAGGGGGGTAATGAGCAGTTCTTC
size: NA
V: TRBV7-9
D: TRBD1
J: TRBJ2-1

CDR3: CASSQDVQGAAFF
DNA: TGTGCCAGCAGCCAAGACGTACAGGGGGCAGCTTTCTTT
size: NA
V: TRBV3-1/TRBV3-2
D: TRBD1
J: TRBJ1-1

CDR3: CASSYRDSQETQYF
DNA: TGTGCCAGCAGTTACCGGGACAGCCAAGAGACCCAGTACTTC
size: NA
V: TRBV6-5
D: TRBD1
J: TRBJ2-5

CDR3: CASSETVTTTEAFF
DNA: TGTGCCAGCAGTGAGACAGTGACAACCACTGAAGCTTTCTTT
size: NA
V: TRBV2
D: NA
J: TRBJ1-1

CDR3: CASSPRSGSRPDTQYF
DNA: TGTGCCAGCTCACCACGTAGCGGGAGTCGGCCAGATACGCAGTATTTT
size: NA
V: TRBV18
D: TRBD2
J: TRBJ2-3

CDR3: CASSGGGTDTQYF
DNA: TGTGCCAGTAGCGGGGGTGGCACAGATACGCAGTATTTT
size: NA
V: TRBV19
D: NA
J: TRBJ2-3

CDR3: CASSLERLSQQFF
DNA: TGCGCCAGCAGCTTGGAACGTCTTAGTCAGCAGTTCTTC
size: few
V: TRBV5-1
D: NA
J: TRBJ2-1

CDR3: CASSLGQNTEAFF
DNA: TGTGCCAGCAGCCTAGGGCAGAACACTGAAGCTTTCTTT
size: NA
V: TRBV7-9
D: NA
J: TRBJ1-1

CDR3: CASSSGTLAFF
DNA: TGTGCCAGCAGTTCCGGGACATTGGCTTTCTTT
size: NA
V: TRBV2
D: NA
J: TRBJ1-1

CDR3: CASSPEPSGRPYNEQFF
DNA: TGCGCCAGCAGCCCCGAACCTAGCGGGAGGCCCTACAATGAGCAGTTCTTC
size: NA
V: TRBV5-1
D: TRBD2
J: TRBJ2-1

CDR3: CASSEAEGSLGSPLHF
DNA: TGTGCCAGCAGTGAAGCGGAGGGGTCCCTGGGGTCACCCCTCCACTTT
size: NA
V: TRBV6-1
D: NA
J: TRBJ1-6

CDR3: CASSSTTGGYYGYTF
DNA: TGTGCCAGCAGCTCGACTACAGGGGGTTACTATGGCTACACCTTC
size: NA
V: TRBV11-2
D: TRBD1
J: TRBJ1-2

CDR3: CASSYHGSYNSPLHF
DNA: TGTGCCAGCAGTTACCACGGCTCCTATAATTCACCCCTCCACTTT
size: few
V: TRBV6-5
D: NA
J: TRBJ1-6

CDR3: CASSLQDRGPYGYTF
DNA: TGTGCCAGCAGCCTCCAGGACAGGGGACCCTATGGCTACACCTTC
size: NA
V: TRBV6-2/TRBV6-3
D: TRBD1
J: TRBJ1-2

CDR3: CASSNRVNTGELFF
DNA: TGTGCCAGCAGTAACAGGGTGAACACCGGGGAGCTGTTTTTT
size: NA
V: TRBV2
D: NA
J: TRBJ2-2

CDR3: CASSIALAGGSTDTQYF
DNA: TGTGCCAGTAGTATAGCCCTCGCAGGGGGAAGCACAGATACGCAGTATTTT
size: NA
V: TRBV19
D: TRBD1
J: TRBJ2-3

CDR3: CASSLAVVRADTQYF
DNA: TGCGCCAGCAGCTTGGCAGTAGTCAGGGCAGATACGCAGTATTTT
size: NA
V: TRBV5-1
D: NA
J: TRBJ2-3

CDR3: CASSPRDRGNYGYTF
DNA: TGTGCCAGCAGCCCCCGGGACAGGGGTAACTATGGCTACACCTTC
size: NA
V: TRBV6-5
D: TRBD1
J: TRBJ1-2

CDR3: CASSLAQPHEQFF
DNA: TGTGCCAGCAGTTTGGCACAGCCCCATGAGCAGTTCTTC
size: few
V: TRBV12-3/TRBV12-4
D: NA
J: TRBJ2-1

CDR3: CASSLQAGGHSRTDTQYF
DNA: TGTGCCAGCAGCTTACAAGCGGGAGGGCATTCCCGTACAGATACGCAGTATTTT
size: NA
V: TRBV7-2
D: TRBD2
J: TRBJ2-3

CDR3: CASSDSKGKATNEKLFF
DNA: TGTGCCAGCAGTGATTCGAAGGGGAAAGCAACTAATGAAAAACTGTTTTTT
size: NA
V: TRBV25-1
D: NA
J: TRBJ1-4

CDR3: CASSFQQGAYEQYF
DNA: TGTGCCAGCAGTTTCCAACAGGGGGCCTACGAGCAGTACTTC
size: NA
V: TRBV27
D: TRBD1
J: TRBJ2-7

CDR3: CASSQTSGSYNEQFF
DNA: TGTGCCAGCAGCCAAACTAGCGGCTCCTACAATGAGCAGTTCTTC
size: NA
V: TRBV14
D: TRBD2
J: TRBJ2-1

CDR3: CASSPGHIPTEAFF
DNA: TGTGCCAGCAGTCCGGGACACATTCCCACTGAAGCTTTCTTT
size: NA
V: TRBV9
D: NA
J: TRBJ1-1

CDR3: CASSQDRTNSPLHF
DNA: TGTGCCAGCAGCCAGGACAGGACTAATTCACCCCTCCACTTT
size: NA
V: TRBV5-4
D: TRBD1
J: TRBJ1-6

CDR3: CATSDLPGDTQYF
DNA: TGTGCCACCAGTGATTTGCCGGGGGATACGCAGTATTTT
size: NA
V: TRBV24-1
D: NA
J: TRBJ2-3

CDR3: CASSQDRRSAAGYTF
DNA: TGTGCCAGCAGCCAAGATCGGCGAAGCGCAGCCGGCTACACCTTC
size: few
V: TRBV14
D: NA
J: TRBJ1-2